This passage covers 21 T cell receptor beta chains from one sample sequenced in a study of blood T cell repertoires in COVID-19. The repertoire was sequenced with immunoSEQ multiplex PCR; TCRdb's copy has only in-frame clones and lacks some. The table includes about 300,000 clones, roughly 91% detected once. Material: PBMCs or T cells enriched from blood (not recorded which). All receptors come from a woman aged 50 to 60 who had been exposed to COVID-19.

This clone was observed a handful of times. The chain is built from TRBV25-1 and TRBJ2-7; 8 bases agree with TRBD1. Germline trimming cut 5 bases from V and 7 bases from J; bases unmatched to any gene: 10. This CDR3 is built from 14 residues. Germline V gene lookup returns CDR1 MGHDK and CDR2 SYGVNS. CDR3 sequence reads: CASSPRTGLEEQYF. In DNA, the CDR3 is TGTGCCAGCAGTCCGCGGACAGGGCTCGAGGAGCAGTACTTC.

The chain combines TRBV5-1 with TRBJ2-3; 9 bases line up with TRBD2. The CDR3 loop spans 14 amino acids. The V gene's germline CDR1 is SGHRS and CDR2 YFSETQ. J lost 1 base, V lost 5 bases, and 2 bases had no gene match. CDR3 in amino acids: CASRRTSGTDTQYF. The CDR3 bases are TGCGCCAGCAGGCGGACTAGCGGCACAGATACGCAGTATTTT.

This chain uses TRBV28 with TRBJ2-3; D not certain. Germline V CDR1 and CDR2: MDHEN, SYDVKM. CDR3 length: 13 amino acids. The ends were cut back, 5 bases at V and 5 bases at J, with 11 bases in the middle. CDR3 in amino acids: CASSPPSVDTQYF. For the CDR3, the DNA is TGTGCCAGCAGTCCTCCGTCGGTAGATACGCAGTATTTT.

J is TRBJ2-7 and V is TRBV7-2, with 7 nucleotides matching TRBD1. CDR1 is SGHTA and CDR2 is FQGNSA in the germline V gene. There are 15 residues in the CDR3. V was clipped by 4 bases and J by 2 bases; unmatched bases: 8. The CDR3 region is CASSSQPGQTYEQYF. In DNA, the CDR3 is TGTGCCAGCAGCTCCCAACCGGGACAGACCTACGAGCAGTACTTC.

CDR3 DNA: TGTGCCAGCACCACAGACAGAACCAAAGAGACCCAGTACTTC. It specifies CASTTDRTKETQYF. The chain employs TRBV28 and TRBJ2-5; D perhaps matches TRBD1 (5 bases). The CDR3 is 14 residues long. Between the trimmed V and J ends, which lost 7 bases and 3 bases, there was a span of 15 bases. Germline V lookup: CDR1 MDHEN, CDR2 SYDVKM.

J is TRBJ1-3 and V is TRBV13; maybe TRBD1 (6 bases). Germline V gene lookup returns CDR1 PRHDT and CDR2 FYEKMQ (reference sequence). The CDR3 contains 18 residues. V lost 5 bases to trimming and J lost 4 bases, with 24 bases between them. CDR3 in amino acids: CASSPLPSRGFAGNTIYF. The DNA for the CDR3 is TGTGCCAGCAGCCCCCTCCCCAGCAGGGGATTTGCCGGAAACACCATATATTTT.

This chain uses TRBV19 with TRBJ2-7, with D maybe TRBD1 (5 bases). Germline lookup yields CDR1 LNHDA and CDR2 SQIVND (reference sequence). V was clipped by 5 bases and J by 0 bases, with 14 bases between them. This CDR3 is built from 15 residues. Written as DNA, the CDR3 is TGTGCCAGTAGTGGGTGGGGCACCTACTCCTACGAGCAGTACTTC. Translating it yields CASSGWGTYSYEQYF.

The count of this clone is one. The V call is TRBV18, the J call TRBJ2-1; 7 positions match TRBD2. Per germline, CDR1 KGHSH and CDR2 LQKENI. CDR3 length equals 13 residues. The ends lost 6 bases at V and 5 bases at J; junction bases unmatched: 4. The CDR3 DNA reads as TGTGCCAGCTCCCTGACTAGCAACAATGAGCAGTTCTTC. Its protein is CASSLTSNNEQFF.

In this sample, this clone turned up once. The chain joins TRBV7-9 to TRBJ2-3; a possible D gene is TRBD1 (5 bases). Germline CDR1 and CDR2: SEHNR and FQNEAQ (reference sequence). The CDR3 length is 19 residues. The ends were cut back, 3 bases at V and 0 bases at J, with 22 bases in the middle. CDR3 nucleotides: TGTGCCAGCAGCTTTAAGGCGACAGTCGAGGATATGAGCACAGATACGCAGTATTTT. It encodes CASSFKATVEDMSTDTQYF.

The chain carries TRBV28 and TRBJ2-5; 9 bases agree with TRBD2. The junction had 15 bases not matched to a gene; V was cut back by 8 bases and J by 5 bases. The CDR3 runs to 16 residues. Per the germline V gene, CDR1 is MDHEN and CDR2 is SYDVKM. Here the CDR3 reads CASGKWRGGSPETQYF. CDR3 DNA: TGTGCCAGCGGGAAGTGGCGGGGGGGCTCCCCCGAGACCCAGTACTTC.

This clone came up once. This chain joins TRBV2 and TRBJ1-1, with 7 bases aligning to TRBD1. Looked up from germline, CDR1 is SNHLY and CDR2 is FYNNEI. The CDR3 is 14 residues long. With V trimmed by 7 bases and J by 0 bases, 5 bases remained unmatched. CDR3 nucleotides: TGTGCCAGCACAACAGGGGCCATGAACACTGAAGCTTTCTTT. Its translation: CASTTGAMNTEAFF.

V and J are TRBV7-9 and TRBJ1-6, with D perhaps TRBD1 (6 bases). Germline V lookup: CDR1 SEHNR, CDR2 FQNEAQ (reference sequence). The CDR3 extends over 14 amino acids. Trimming removed 7 bases from V and 7 bases from J, with 14 bases in between. The CDR3 coding sequence is TGTGCCAGCACCCAGGGGAGGGACAATTCACCCCTCCACTTT. This codes for CASTQGRDNSPLHF.

V is TRBV10-3 and J is TRBJ1-6; D is uncertain. This CDR3 spans 14 amino acids. CDR1 and CDR2 (germline): ENHRY, SYGVKD. The V end was cut by 0 bases, the J end by 7 bases, with 7 bases between. CDR3 sequence reads: CAISESSVNSPLHF. In DNA form, the CDR3 reads TGTGCCATCAGTGAGTCTTCGGTAAATTCACCCCTCCACTTT.

J is TRBJ2-7 and V is TRBV12-3 or TRBV12-4; D remains ambiguous. Trimming shortened V by 3 bases and J by 1 base, and 7 bases separated the two germline ends. The CDR3 totals 13 residues. The CDR3 sequence is CASSLGRSYEQYF. Here the CDR3 DNA reads TGTGCCAGCAGTTTGGGCAGGTCCTACGAGCAGTACTTC.

This clone was counted between two and nine times. V and J are TRBV6-5 and TRBJ2-7; 9 bases line up with TRBD1. From germline, CDR1 is MNHEY and CDR2 SVGAGI. Unmatched junction bases numbered 9, after V lost 6 bases and J lost 3 bases. CDR3 length equals 15 residues. Here the CDR3 reads CASRSPGQGFYEQYF. The CDR3 DNA sequence: TGTGCCAGCAGATCACCGGGACAGGGATTCTACGAGCAGTACTTC.

This chain joins TRBV9 and TRBJ2-1, with 8 bases identical to TRBD2. In germline, CDR1 is SGDLS, CDR2 YYNGEE. This CDR3 region has 17 residues. The trim removed 0 bases at V and 7 bases at J, leaving 12 bases unmatched. The CDR3 DNA reads as TGTGCCAGCAGCGTAGAATACGGGGGGGGCCTTCTGAATGAGCAGTTCTTC. Translation: CASSVEYGGGLLNEQFF.

Of note for this clone: One end of the junction is discordant with germline, which a read error may explain. The DNA of the CDR3 is TGCGCCAGCAGATTGGCCCGCTCCTACAATGAGCAGTTCTTC. Amino acid sequence: CASRLARSYNEQFF. The rearrangement uses TRBV5-1 and TRBJ2-1, with D uncertain. The CDR3 is made up of 14 amino acids. CDR1 and CDR2 (germline): SGHRS, YFSETQ.

The V call is TRBV12-3 or TRBV12-4, the J call TRBJ2-7; D remains unclear. The CDR3 covers 11 residues. Trimming left V 1 base short and J 4 bases short, with 2 bases between. CDR3 sequence reads: CASSLVYEQYF. The CDR3 bases are TGTGCCAGCAGTTTAGTATACGAGCAGTACTTC.

V is TRBV7-9 and J is TRBJ1-5; 7 bases align to TRBD1. Germline lookup yields CDR1 SEHNR and CDR2 FQNEAQ (reference sequence). This CDR3 region has 13 residues. The V segment lost 5 bases and the J segment 6 bases; nucleotides outside the gene matches: 4. CDR3 nucleotide sequence: TGTGCCAGCAGCGAAGGGGGCGGTCAGCCCCAGCATTTT. Amino acids: CASSEGGGQPQHF.

CDR3 bases: TGTGCCAGCAGTTTGGAGGTCCCCTGGGAGACCCAGTACTTC. It yields the protein CASSLEVPWETQYF. The J gene is TRBJ2-5, the V gene TRBV27; maybe TRBD2 (5 bases). V lost 3 bases and J lost 5, with 13 bases in between. Germline V gene lookup returns CDR1 MNHEY and CDR2 SMNVEV (reference sequence). This CDR3 comprises 14 residues.

This chain links TRBV5-4 with TRBJ1-1, with TRBD1 matching over 9 bases. The CDR3 has 15 amino acids. Germline trimming cut 3 bases from V and 5 bases from J; bases unmatched to any gene: 8. CDR1 and CDR2 (germline): SGHNT, YYREEE (reference sequence). The CDR3 DNA reads TGTGCCAGCAGCTCGGGCGAGACAGGGGGGACTGAAGCTTTCTTT. Its translation is CASSSGETGGTEAFF. The variable domain in full, completed from reference TRBV5-4 and TRBJ1-1, reads ETGVTQSPTHLIKTRGQQVTLRCSSQSGHNTVSWYQQALGQGPQFIFQYYREEENGRGNFPPRFSGLQFPNYSSELNVNALELDDSALYLCASSSGETGGTEAFFGQGTRLTVV.